A selection of T cell receptor beta chains follows, all from one sample in a study of T cells in Graves' hyperthyroidism and ophthalmopathy. TCRdb called the multiplex PCR reads again in MiXCR, with one record for every CDR3 protein. The sample consists of 300,000 to 400,000 distinct CDR3 sequences, 18% of them appearing once. Sequencing was done on a sample of blood. The receptors were sampled from a man between 18 and 29 years old with Graves' ophthalmopathy. The CDR3 runs from the conserved cysteine through the conserved F or W. The order of the fields is CDR3 DNA, CDR3 protein, J gene, D gene, clone size, V gene. A D gene is named only where the DNA matches it firmly. The size field is filled for only some rows; it gives once, few, many or a size class.

cdr3_nt: TGTGCCAGCAGTAGCGGGGGGAACACCGGGGAGCTGTTTTTT
cdr3_aa: CASSSGGNTGELFF
j_call: TRBJ2-2
d_call: TRBD2
clone_size: few
v_call: TRBV12-3/TRBV12-4

cdr3_nt: TGTGCCAGCAGCTATGACAGGGCCTATGGCTACACCTTC
cdr3_aa: CASSYDRAYGYTF
j_call: TRBJ1-2
d_call: TRBD1
clone_size: many
v_call: TRBV28

cdr3_nt: TGTGCCAGCAGCTTGGAGGGGGGGCCCAGCACAGATACGCAGTATTTT
cdr3_aa: CASSLEGGPSTDTQYF
j_call: TRBJ2-3
d_call: -
clone_size: -
v_call: TRBV7-3

cdr3_nt: TGTGCCACCAGTGATTATGACTCCTACGAGCAGTACTTC
cdr3_aa: CATSDYDSYEQYF
j_call: TRBJ2-7
d_call: -
clone_size: few
v_call: TRBV24-1

cdr3_nt: TGTGCCACCGCGACAGGGGAGGATCAGCCCCAGCATTTT
cdr3_aa: CATATGEDQPQHF
j_call: TRBJ1-5
d_call: TRBD1
clone_size: -
v_call: TRBV10-3

cdr3_nt: TGCGCCAGCAGCTCCCTGGACAGCAATTCACCCCTCCACTTT
cdr3_aa: CASSSLDSNSPLHF
j_call: TRBJ1-6
d_call: -
clone_size: many
v_call: TRBV5-1

cdr3_nt: TGTGCCAGCAGTATCCTAGCGGGGGGGCCCATGGAGGAGACCCAGTACTTC
cdr3_aa: CASSILAGGPMEETQYF
j_call: TRBJ2-5
d_call: TRBD2
clone_size: -
v_call: TRBV12-3/TRBV12-4

cdr3_nt: TGTGCCAGCAGCTTAGATCTTGGGGCCGTTGGAAACACCATATATTTT
cdr3_aa: CASSLDLGAVGNTIYF
j_call: TRBJ1-3
d_call: -
clone_size: many
v_call: TRBV11-2

cdr3_nt: TGCGCCAGCAGCTTGGACGTCTCCTATAATTCACCCCTCCACTTT
cdr3_aa: CASSLDVSYNSPLHF
j_call: TRBJ1-6
d_call: -
clone_size: -
v_call: TRBV5-1

cdr3_nt: TGCGCCAGCTCAGTCCAGGGGCGTGCTGAAGCTTTCTTT
cdr3_aa: CASSVQGRAEAFF
j_call: TRBJ1-1
d_call: -
clone_size: many
v_call: TRBV5-1

cdr3_nt: TGCGCCAGCAGCCCGCCGGGGGGGATGAACACTGAAGCTTTCTTT
cdr3_aa: CASSPPGGMNTEAFF
j_call: TRBJ1-1
d_call: -
clone_size: many
v_call: TRBV5-1

cdr3_nt: TGTGCCACCAGTGATGCAACAGGAAATGAGCAGTTCTTC
cdr3_aa: CATSDATGNEQFF
j_call: TRBJ2-1
d_call: -
clone_size: many
v_call: TRBV24-1

cdr3_nt: TGTGCCACCAGCAGTGGACAGGGTGTAGGTAGACAGTTCTTC
cdr3_aa: CATSSGQGVGRQFF
j_call: TRBJ2-1
d_call: TRBD1
clone_size: -
v_call: TRBV15

cdr3_nt: TGTGCCAGCAGTTTATGGTCTGGGGGACTCTCCTACGAGCAGTACTTC
cdr3_aa: CASSLWSGGLSYEQYF
j_call: TRBJ2-7
d_call: -
clone_size: many
v_call: TRBV27

cdr3_nt: TGTGCCAGCATTGGGACCACGGGGAACTACGAGCAGTACTTC
cdr3_aa: CASIGTTGNYEQYF
j_call: TRBJ2-7
d_call: -
clone_size: -
v_call: TRBV6-1

cdr3_nt: TGTGCCAGCAGCATGATAGGGGGTGGCGAGCAGTACTTC
cdr3_aa: CASSMIGGGEQYF
j_call: TRBJ2-7
d_call: -
clone_size: many
v_call: TRBV11-3

cdr3_nt: TGTGCCAGCAGTTACTCAGGCACAGTGAACACTGAAGCTTTCTTT
cdr3_aa: CASSYSGTVNTEAFF
j_call: TRBJ1-1
d_call: -
clone_size: many
v_call: TRBV6-6

cdr3_nt: TGTGCCAGCAGCCGCCAGGGGACAGGCTATGGCTACACCTTC
cdr3_aa: CASSRQGTGYGYTF
j_call: TRBJ1-2
d_call: TRBD1
clone_size: many
v_call: TRBV3-1

cdr3_nt: TGTGCCAGCAGCTTGAGGGAACGAGAAAAACTGTTTTTT
cdr3_aa: CASSLREREKLFF
j_call: TRBJ1-4
d_call: -
clone_size: few
v_call: TRBV7-9

cdr3_nt: TGCAATGCTAACCACCGGGGGACCTACGAGCAGTACTTC
cdr3_aa: CNANHRGTYEQYF
j_call: TRBJ2-7
d_call: -
clone_size: few
v_call: TRBV20-1

cdr3_nt: TGTGCCAGCACATCCGTTGGGTTGGTAGATACGCAGTATTTT
cdr3_aa: CASTSVGLVDTQYF
j_call: TRBJ2-3
d_call: -
clone_size: -
v_call: TRBV25-1

cdr3_nt: TGTGCCAGCACCCTATCGGTTGGGGGTGAGCATGAGCAGTTCTTC
cdr3_aa: CASTLSVGGEHEQFF
j_call: TRBJ2-1
d_call: -
clone_size: -
v_call: TRBV6-1

cdr3_nt: TGCAGCGTTGAAGATCCGGACAGAAGCTCCTACAATGAGCAGTTCTTC
cdr3_aa: CSVEDPDRSSYNEQFF
j_call: TRBJ2-1
d_call: -
clone_size: many
v_call: TRBV29-1